These 2 T cell receptor beta chains came from one sample sequenced in a study of response to subunit inactivated influenza vaccine. MiXCR was run by TCRdb on the RT-PCR reads, yielding one entry per CDR3 protein. Among 530,000 or so distinct CDR3 sequences listed, approximately 10% were seen once. The sequenced sample was PBMCs from blood, obtained on the day of vaccination. The receptors were sampled from a man in his fifties or sixties who received an inactivated influenza vaccine.

This clonotype was seen a few times. The V and J genes are TRBV4-3 and TRBJ2-3; 7 bases are shared with TRBD2. Trimming removed 0 bases from V and 0 bases from J; junction bases left unmatched: 9. From germline, CDR1 is LGHNA and CDR2 YSLEER. This CDR3 has 18 residues. CDR3 in amino acids: CASSQDRAGAYSTDTQYF. The CDR3 nucleotides are TGCGCCAGCAGCCAAGATCGGGCGGGAGCGTATAGCACAGATACGCAGTATTTT.

This clonotype was seen a single time. This chain uses TRBV20-1 with TRBJ2-5; the D gene is possibly TRBD1 (5 bases). V was cut by 2 bases and J by 4 bases, with 20 bases left in between. This CDR3 is 16 amino acids long. Looked up from germline, CDR1 is DFQATT and CDR2 is SNEGSKA (reference sequence). The CDR3 sequence is CSARRWQGFDSETQYF. In DNA, the CDR3 is TGCAGTGCTAGAAGGTGGCAGGGATTCGACTCAGAGACCCAGTACTTC.